The clone carrying this T cell receptor beta chain was counted ten times or more. Antigen: not known. The time point: persistent/refractory GD, antithyroid drugs over 5 years with positive TRAb. The TCR library was made from RNA that had been extracted from PBMCs in TRIzol. Patients all came to the study from an endocrinology department in Xi'an, China. The source of the sample is a study of regulatory T cells in long-lasting Graves disease. The CDR3 is 13 residues long. V gave up 6 bases and J gave up 4 bases, with 12 bases separating them. Study-level points and caveats: There were preferences for TRBV28, TRBJ1-2 and TRBJ2-5 in persistent disease. The study found persistent patients shared more public clonotypes (over 2,500) than new patients (about 880).

Arm-PCR of CDR3 regions and iRepertoire HTBI primers were used to build TCR beta libraries. TCRdb recomputed calls from the multiplex PCR reads with MiXCR, one row per CDR3 protein. The data show 600,000 to 800,000 distinct CDR3 sequences, 25% to 30% seen once. The V gene is TRBV12-3 or TRBV12-4, the J gene TRBJ1-2; tentative D call: TRBD1 (5 bases). The origin of this receptor is a female donor with Graves disease. This sample comprised peripheral blood mononuclear cells (PBMCs), obtained when the disease was refractory, from a patient treated with antithyroid drugs. In DNA form, the CDR3 reads TGTGCCAGCAGGTCGGGGGAGGGCTATGGCTACACCTTC. Protein product: CASRSGEGYGYTF.